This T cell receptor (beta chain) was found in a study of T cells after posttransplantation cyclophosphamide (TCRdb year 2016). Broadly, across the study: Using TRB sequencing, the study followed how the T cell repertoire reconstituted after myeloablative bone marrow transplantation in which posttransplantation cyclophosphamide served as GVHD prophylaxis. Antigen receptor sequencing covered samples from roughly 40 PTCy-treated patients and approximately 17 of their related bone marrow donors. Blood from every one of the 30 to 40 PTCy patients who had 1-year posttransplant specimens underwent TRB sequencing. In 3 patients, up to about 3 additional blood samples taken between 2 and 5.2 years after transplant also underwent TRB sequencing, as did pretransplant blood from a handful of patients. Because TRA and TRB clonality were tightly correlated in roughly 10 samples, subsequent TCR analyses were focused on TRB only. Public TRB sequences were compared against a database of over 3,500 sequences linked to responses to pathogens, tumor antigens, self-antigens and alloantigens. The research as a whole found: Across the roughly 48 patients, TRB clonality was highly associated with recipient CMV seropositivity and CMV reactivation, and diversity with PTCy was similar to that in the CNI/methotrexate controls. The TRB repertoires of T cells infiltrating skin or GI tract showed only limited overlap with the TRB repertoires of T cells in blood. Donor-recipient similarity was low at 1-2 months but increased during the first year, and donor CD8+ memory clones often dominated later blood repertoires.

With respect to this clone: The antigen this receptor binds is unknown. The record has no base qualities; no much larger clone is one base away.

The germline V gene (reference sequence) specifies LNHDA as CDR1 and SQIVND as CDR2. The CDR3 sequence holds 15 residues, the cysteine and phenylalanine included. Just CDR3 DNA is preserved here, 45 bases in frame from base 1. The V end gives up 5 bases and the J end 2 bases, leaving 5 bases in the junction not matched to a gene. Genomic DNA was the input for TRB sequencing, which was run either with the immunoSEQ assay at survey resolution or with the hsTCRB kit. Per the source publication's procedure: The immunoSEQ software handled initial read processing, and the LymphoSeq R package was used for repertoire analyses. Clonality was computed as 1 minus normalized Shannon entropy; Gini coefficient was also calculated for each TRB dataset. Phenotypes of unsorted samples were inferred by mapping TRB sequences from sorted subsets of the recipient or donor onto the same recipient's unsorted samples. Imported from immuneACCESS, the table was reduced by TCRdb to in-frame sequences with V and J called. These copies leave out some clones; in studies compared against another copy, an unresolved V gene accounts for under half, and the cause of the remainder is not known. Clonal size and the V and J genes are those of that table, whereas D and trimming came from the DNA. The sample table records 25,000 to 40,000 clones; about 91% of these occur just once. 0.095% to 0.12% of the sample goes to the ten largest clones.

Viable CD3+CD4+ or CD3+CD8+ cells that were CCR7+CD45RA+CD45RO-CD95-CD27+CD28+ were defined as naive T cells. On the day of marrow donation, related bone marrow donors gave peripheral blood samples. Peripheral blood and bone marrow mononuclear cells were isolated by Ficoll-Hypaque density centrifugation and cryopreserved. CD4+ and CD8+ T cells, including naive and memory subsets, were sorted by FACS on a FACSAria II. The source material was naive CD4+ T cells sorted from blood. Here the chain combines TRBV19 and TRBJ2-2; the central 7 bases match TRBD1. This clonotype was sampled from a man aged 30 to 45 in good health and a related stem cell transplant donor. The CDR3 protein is CASSSGQVNTGELFF. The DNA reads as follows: TGTGCCAGTAGTTCCGGACAGGTTAACACCGGGGAGCTGTTTTTT.